This T cell receptor (beta chain) appears in the sequencing data of a study of human T cells and chemical hapten exposure. Overall study: A 2 cm by 2 cm inner upper arm patch received 2% DPC for sensitization. DPC at 0.01% went onto the upper back in patch tests, read at 6 days.

This clonotype was found a few times. The antigen remains undetermined. Trimming stripped 2 bases from V and 5 bases from J, with 10 bases between. The CDR3 consists of 15 residues. Germline V gene data show CDR1 as SGHVS and CDR2 as FNYEAQ. Study results and caveats: Expanded TCRs formed significantly more large CDR3 similarity clusters than controls.

What the library attached to individual cDNA molecules were unique molecular identifiers. TCRdb reprocessed the RACE reads via MiXCR and lists one record per CDR3 protein. The top ten clones hold 1.2% of a sample with approximately 260,000 distinct CDR3 sequences, approximately 7.5% of them seen once. Described time point: pre-sensitization, week 0. Treatment here: therapeutic diphenylcyclopropenone sensitization with weekly scalp DPC. The input for sequencing was whole blood, taken in connection with sensitization to the hapten diphenylcyclopropenone (DPC). The receptor was derived from a man younger than 35 with alopecia areata. Some clones in this sample may be carry-over from other donors' samples. The chain is built from TRBV7-6 and TRBJ1-6; a weak D match, TRBD1 (5 bases). The CDR3 DNA reads TGTGCCAGCAGCTTAATGGGACGGAATAATTCACCCCTCCACTTT. This encodes CASSLMGRNNSPLHF. The full variable domain, its missing parts supplied by reference TRBV7-6 and TRBJ1-6, is GAGVSQSPRYKVTKRGQDVALRCDPISGHVSLYWYRQALGQGPEFLTYFNYEAQQDKSGLPNDRFSAERPEGSISTLTIQRTEQRDSAMYRCASSLMGRNNSPLHFGNGTRLTVT.